The clone carrying this T cell receptor beta chain was recorded at least ten times. Its antigen is unknown. Library preparation for TCR beta used quantitative 5'-RACE with molecular barcodes. One entry per CDR3 protein results from TCRdb running MiXCR on the 5' RACE reads. Altogether about 130,000 distinct CDR3 sequences are present, about 10% being singletons, with the ten largest covering roughly 4.5%. This record comes from a study of CD8 T cells in ankylosing spondylitis. Study findings and constraints: Disease-linked clones bore a CD8+ phenotype, appearing relatively rarely in peripheral blood. Before this, some motif variants had been reported in reactive arthritis synovial fluid and blood. About 8 highly homologous variants made up a TCR beta motif that seemed to typify ankylosing spondylitis blood.

The germline V gene has CDR1 DFQATT and CDR2 SNEGSKA (reference sequence). This CDR3 spans 12 amino acids. V lost 3 bases to trimming and J lost 7 bases, with 10 bases between them. The source of this sequence is a female donor with ankylosing spondylitis or in good health (not recorded which). The V and J genes are TRBV20-1 and TRBJ2-1; weak D call: TRBD2 (5 bases). Sample: blood, either unsorted or a sorted T cell fraction (not recorded which). The CDR3 DNA is TGCAGTGCTAGTGGCGGCGGGAATGAGCAGTTCTTC. It translates to CSASGGGNEQFF.